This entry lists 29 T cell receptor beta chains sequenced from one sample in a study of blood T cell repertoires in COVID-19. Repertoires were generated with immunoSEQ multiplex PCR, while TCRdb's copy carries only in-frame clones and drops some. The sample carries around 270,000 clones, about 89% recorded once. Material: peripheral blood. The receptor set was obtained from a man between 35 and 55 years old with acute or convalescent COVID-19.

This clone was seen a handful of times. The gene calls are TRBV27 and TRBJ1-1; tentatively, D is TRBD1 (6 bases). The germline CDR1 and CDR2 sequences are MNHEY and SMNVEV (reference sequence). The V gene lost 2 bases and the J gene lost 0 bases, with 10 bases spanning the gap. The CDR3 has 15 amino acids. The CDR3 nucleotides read TGTGCCAGCAGTTTACAGGGGCTGATGAACACTGAAGCTTTCTTT. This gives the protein CASSLQGLMNTEAFF.

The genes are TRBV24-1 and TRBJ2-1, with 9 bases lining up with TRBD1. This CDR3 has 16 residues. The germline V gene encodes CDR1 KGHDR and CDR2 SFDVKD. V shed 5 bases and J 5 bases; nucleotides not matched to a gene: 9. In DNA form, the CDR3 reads TGTGCCACCAGTGGGGGATGGGACAGGGTCCACAATGAGCAGTTCTTC. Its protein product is CATSGGWDRVHNEQFF.

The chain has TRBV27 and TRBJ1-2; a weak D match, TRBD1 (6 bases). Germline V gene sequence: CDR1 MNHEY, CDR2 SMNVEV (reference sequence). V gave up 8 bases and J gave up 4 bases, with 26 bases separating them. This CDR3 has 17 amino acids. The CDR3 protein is CASATHSSTGLIYGYTF. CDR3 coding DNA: TGTGCCAGCGCCACTCATTCGTCGACAGGCTTAATCTATGGCTACACCTTC.

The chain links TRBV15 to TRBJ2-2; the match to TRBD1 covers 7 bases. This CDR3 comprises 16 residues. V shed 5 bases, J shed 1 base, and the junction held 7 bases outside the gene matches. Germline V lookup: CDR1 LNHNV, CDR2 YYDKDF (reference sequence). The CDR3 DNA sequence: TGTGCCACCAGCGTGTCCTGGACAGGGAACACCGGGGAGCTGTTTTTT. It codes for CATSVSWTGNTGELFF.

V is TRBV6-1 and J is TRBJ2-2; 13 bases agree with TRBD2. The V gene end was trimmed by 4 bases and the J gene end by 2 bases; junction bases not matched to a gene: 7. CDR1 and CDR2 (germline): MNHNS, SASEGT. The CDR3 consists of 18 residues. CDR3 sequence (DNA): TGTGCCAGCAGTGCCGGACTAGCGGGGGCCCTAAACACCGGGGAGCTGTTTTTT. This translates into CASSAGLAGALNTGELFF.

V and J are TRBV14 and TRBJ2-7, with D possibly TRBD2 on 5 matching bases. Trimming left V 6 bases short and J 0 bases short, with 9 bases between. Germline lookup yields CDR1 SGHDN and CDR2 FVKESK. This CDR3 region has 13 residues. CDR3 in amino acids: CASRRTSSYEQYF. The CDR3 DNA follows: TGTGCCAGCAGGAGAACTAGCTCCTACGAGCAGTACTTC. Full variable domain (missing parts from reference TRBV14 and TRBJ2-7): EAGVTQFPSHSVIEKGQTVTLRCDPISGHDNLYWYRRVMGKEIKFLLHFVKESKQDESGMPNNRFLAERTGGTYSTLKVQPAELEDSGVYFCASRRTSSYEQYFGPGTRLTVT.

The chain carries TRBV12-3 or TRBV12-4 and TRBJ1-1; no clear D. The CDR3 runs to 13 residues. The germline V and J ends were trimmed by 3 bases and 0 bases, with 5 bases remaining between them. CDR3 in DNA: TGTGCCAGCAGTTTCACAGTGAACACTGAAGCTTTCTTT. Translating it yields CASSFTVNTEAFF.

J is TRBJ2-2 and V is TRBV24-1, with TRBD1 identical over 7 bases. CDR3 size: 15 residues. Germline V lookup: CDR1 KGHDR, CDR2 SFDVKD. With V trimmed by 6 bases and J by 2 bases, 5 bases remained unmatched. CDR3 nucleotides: TGTGCCACCAGTCGACAGGGCTTCAACACCGGGGAGCTGTTTTTT. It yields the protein CATSRQGFNTGELFF.

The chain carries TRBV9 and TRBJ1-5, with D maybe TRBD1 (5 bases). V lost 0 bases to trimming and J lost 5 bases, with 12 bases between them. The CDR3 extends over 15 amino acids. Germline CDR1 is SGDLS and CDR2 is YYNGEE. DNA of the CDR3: TGTGCCAGCAGCGTAGATGGGGCACGGGATCAGCCCCAGCATTTT. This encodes CASSVDGARDQPQHF.

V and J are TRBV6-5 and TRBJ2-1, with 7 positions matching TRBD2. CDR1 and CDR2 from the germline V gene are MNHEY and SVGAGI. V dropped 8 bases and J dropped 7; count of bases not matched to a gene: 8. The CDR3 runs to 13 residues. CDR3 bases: TGTGCCAGCTATGCGAAGCGGGGAAATGAGCAGTTCTTC. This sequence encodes CASYAKRGNEQFF.

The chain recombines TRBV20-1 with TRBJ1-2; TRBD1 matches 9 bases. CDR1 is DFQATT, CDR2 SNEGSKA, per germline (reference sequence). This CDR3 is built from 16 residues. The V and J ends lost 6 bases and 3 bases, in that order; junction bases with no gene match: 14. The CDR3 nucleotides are TGCAGTGCGAGTGGGACAGGGCCGAGATTGGACTATGGCTACACCTTC. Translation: CSASGTGPRLDYGYTF.

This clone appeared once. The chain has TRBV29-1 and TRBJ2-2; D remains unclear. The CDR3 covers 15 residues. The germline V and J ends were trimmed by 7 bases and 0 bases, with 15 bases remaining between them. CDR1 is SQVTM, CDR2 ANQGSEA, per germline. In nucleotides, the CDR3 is TGCAGCGCTTTTCCAGGTGGTACGAACACCGGGGAGCTGTTTTTT. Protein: CSAFPGGTNTGELFF.

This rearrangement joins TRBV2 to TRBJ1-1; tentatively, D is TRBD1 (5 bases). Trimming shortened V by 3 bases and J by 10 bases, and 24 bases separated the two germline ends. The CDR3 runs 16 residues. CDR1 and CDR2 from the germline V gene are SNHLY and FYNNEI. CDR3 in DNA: TGTGCCAGCAGTGATAGCTCCAACCCAGGGAGGTTGGGAGCTTTCTTT. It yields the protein CASSDSSNPGRLGAFF.

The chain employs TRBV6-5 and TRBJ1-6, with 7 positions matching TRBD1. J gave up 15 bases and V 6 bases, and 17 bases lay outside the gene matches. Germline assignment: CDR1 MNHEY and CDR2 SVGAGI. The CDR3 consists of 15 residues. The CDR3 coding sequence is TGTGCCAGCAGCGATCTTACAGGGGAACTCCCAGTCCTCCACTTT. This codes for CASSDLTGELPVLHF.

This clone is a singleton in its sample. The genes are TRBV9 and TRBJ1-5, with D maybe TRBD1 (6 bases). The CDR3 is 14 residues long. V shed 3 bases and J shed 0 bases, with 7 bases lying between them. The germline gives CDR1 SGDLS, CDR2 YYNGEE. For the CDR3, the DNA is TGTGCCAGCAGCGAGGACAGTAGCAATCAGCCCCAGCATTTT. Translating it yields CASSEDSSNQPQHF.

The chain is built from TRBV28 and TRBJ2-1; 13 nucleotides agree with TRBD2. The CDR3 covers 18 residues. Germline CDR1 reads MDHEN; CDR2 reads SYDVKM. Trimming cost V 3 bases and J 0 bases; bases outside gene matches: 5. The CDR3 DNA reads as TGTGCCAGCAGTTTCTCCAGGACTAGCGGGAGCTCCTACAATGAGCAGTTCTTC. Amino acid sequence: CASSFSRTSGSSYNEQFF.

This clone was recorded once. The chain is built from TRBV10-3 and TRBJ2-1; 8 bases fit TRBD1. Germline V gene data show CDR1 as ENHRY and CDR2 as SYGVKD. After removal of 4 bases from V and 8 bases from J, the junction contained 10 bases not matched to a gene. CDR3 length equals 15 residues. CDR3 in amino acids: CAISARQGPSDEQFF. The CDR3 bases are TGTGCCATCAGTGCCCGACAGGGGCCCTCGGATGAGCAGTTCTTC.

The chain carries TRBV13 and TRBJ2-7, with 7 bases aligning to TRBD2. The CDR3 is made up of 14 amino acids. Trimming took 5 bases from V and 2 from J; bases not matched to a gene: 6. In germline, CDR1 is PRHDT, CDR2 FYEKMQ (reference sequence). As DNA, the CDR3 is TGTGCCAGCAGCCCCCGGGACTATCCCTACGAGCAGTACTTC. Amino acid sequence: CASSPRDYPYEQYF. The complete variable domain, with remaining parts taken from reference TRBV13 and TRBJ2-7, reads AAGVIQSPRHLIKEKRETATLKCYPIPRHDTVYWYQQGPGQDPQFLISFYEKMQSDKGSIPDRFSAQQFSDYHSELNMSSLELGDSALYFCASSPRDYPYEQYFGPGTRLTVT.

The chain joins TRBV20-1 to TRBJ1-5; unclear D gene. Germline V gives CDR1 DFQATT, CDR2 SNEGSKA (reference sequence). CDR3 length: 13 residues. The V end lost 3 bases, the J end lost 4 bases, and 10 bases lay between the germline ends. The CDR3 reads CSASSGGNQPQHF. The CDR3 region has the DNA TGCAGTGCTAGTTCAGGTGGGAATCAGCCCCAGCATTTT.

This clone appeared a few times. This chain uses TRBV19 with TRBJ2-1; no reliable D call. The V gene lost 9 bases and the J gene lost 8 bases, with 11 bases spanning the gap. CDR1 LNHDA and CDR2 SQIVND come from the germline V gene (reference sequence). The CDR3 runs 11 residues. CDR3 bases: TGTGCCAGCAGAAAGTTGGATGAGCAGTTCTTC. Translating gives CASRKLDEQFF.

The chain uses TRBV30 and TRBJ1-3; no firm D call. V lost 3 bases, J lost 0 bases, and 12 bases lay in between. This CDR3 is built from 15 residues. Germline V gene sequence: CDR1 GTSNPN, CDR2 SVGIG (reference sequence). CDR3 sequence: CAWSLQKFSGNTIYF. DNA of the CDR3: TGTGCCTGGAGCTTACAGAAATTCTCTGGAAACACCATATATTTT.

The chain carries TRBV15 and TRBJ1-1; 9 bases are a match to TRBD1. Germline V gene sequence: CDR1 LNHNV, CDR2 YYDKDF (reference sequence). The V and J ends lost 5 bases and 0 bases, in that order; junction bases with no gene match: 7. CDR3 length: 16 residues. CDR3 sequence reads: CATSPWTGALNTEAFF. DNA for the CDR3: TGTGCCACCAGCCCGTGGACAGGGGCATTGAACACTGAAGCTTTCTTT.

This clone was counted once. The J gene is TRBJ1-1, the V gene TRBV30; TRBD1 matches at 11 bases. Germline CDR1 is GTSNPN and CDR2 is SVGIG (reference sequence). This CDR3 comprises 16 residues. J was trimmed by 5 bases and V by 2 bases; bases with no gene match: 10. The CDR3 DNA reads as TGTGCCTGGAGTCCCTGGGGGACAGGGGGATGGACTGAAGCTTTCTTT. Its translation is CAWSPWGTGGWTEAFF.

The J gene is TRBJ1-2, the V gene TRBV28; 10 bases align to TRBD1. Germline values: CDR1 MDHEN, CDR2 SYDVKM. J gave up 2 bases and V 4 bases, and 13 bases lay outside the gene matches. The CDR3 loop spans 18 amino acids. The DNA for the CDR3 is TGTGCCAGCAGTTCAAATCCCGGGACAGGGGTAAGCAACTATGGCTACACCTTC. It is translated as CASSSNPGTGVSNYGYTF.

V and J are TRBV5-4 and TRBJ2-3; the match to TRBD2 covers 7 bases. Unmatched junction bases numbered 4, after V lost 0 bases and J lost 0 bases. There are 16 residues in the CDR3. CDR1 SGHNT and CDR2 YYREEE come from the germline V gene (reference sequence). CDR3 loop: CASSLGGGGSTDTQYF. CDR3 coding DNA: TGTGCCAGCAGCTTGGGCGGGGGAGGGAGCACAGATACGCAGTATTTT.

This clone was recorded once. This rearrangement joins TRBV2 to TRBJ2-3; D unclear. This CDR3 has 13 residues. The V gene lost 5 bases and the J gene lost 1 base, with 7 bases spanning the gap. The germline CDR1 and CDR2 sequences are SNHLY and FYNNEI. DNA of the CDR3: TGTGCCAGCAGTACAGACCGCACAGATACGCAGTATTTT. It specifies CASSTDRTDTQYF.

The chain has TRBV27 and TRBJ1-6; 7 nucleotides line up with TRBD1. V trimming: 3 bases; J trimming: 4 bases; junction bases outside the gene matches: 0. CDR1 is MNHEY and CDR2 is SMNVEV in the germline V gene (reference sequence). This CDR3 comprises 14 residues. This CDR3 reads CASSLGQYNSPLHF. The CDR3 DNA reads TGTGCCAGCAGTTTGGGACAGTATAATTCACCCCTCCACTTT.

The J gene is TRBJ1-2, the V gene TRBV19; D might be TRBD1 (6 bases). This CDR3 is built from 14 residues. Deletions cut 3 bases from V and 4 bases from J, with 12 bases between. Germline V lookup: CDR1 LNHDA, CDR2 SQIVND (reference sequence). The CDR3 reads CASSIAPRGYGYTF. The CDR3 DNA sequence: TGTGCCAGTAGTATTGCCCCCAGGGGCTATGGCTACACCTTC.

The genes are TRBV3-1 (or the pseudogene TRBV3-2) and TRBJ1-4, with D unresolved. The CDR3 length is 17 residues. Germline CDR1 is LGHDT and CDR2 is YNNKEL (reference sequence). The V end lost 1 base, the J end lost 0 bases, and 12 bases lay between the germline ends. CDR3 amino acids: CASSQVETLATNEKLFF. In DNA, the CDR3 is TGTGCCAGCAGCCAAGTTGAGACTCTTGCAACTAATGAAAAACTGTTTTTT.